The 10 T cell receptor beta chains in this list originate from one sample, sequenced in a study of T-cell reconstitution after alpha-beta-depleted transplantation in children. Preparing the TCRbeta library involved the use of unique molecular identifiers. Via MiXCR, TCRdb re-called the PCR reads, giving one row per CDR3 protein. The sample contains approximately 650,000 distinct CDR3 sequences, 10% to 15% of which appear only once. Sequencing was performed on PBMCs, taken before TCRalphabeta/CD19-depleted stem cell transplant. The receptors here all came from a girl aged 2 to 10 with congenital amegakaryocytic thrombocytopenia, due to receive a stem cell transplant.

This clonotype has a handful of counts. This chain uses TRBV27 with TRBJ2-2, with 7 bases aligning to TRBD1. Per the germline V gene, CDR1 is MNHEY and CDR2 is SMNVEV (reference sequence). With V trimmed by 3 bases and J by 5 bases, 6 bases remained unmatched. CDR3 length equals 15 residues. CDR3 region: CASSFGTALTGELFF. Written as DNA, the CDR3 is TGTGCCAGCAGTTTCGGGACAGCCTTGACCGGGGAGCTGTTTTTT.

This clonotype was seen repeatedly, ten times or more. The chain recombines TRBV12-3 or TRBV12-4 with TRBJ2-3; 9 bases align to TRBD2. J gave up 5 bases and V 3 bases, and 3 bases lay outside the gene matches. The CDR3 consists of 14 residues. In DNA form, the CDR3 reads TGTGCCAGCAGTTTCGGCGGGAGGGGAGATACGCAGTATTTT. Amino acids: CASSFGGRGDTQYF.

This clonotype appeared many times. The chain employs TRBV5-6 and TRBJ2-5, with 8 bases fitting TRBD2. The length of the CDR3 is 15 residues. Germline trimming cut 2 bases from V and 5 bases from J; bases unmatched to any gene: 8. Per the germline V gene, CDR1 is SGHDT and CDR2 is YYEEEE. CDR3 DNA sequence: TGTGCCAGCAGCTTCCGTCCGGGAGGGGGGGAGACCCAGTACTTC. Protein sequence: CASSFRPGGGETQYF.

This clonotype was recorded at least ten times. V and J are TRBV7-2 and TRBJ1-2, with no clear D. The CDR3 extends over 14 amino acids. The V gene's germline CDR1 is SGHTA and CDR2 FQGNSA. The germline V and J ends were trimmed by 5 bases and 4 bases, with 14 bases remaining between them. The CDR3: CASSLPGAPYGYTF. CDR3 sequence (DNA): TGTGCCAGCAGCCTCCCGGGCGCGCCCTATGGCTACACCTTC.

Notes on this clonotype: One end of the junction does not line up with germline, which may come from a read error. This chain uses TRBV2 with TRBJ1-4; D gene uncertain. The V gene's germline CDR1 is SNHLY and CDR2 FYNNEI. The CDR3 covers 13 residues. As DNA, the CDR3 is TGTGCCGGAGCACAGCAATCTAATGGAAAACTGTTTTTT. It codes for CAGAQQSNGKLFF.

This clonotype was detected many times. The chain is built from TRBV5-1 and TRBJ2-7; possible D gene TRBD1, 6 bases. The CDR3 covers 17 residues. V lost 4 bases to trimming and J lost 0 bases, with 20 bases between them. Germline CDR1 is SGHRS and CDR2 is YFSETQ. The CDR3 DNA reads TGCGCCAGCAGCAGGAACAGCTTAGGGGGAACCTCCTACGAGCAGTACTTC. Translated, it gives CASSRNSLGGTSYEQYF. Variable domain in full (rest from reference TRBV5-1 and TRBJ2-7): KAGVTQTPRYLIKTRGQQVTLSCSPISGHRSVSWYQQTPGQGLQFLFEYFSETQRNKGNFPGRFSGRQFSNSRSEMNVSTLELGDSALYLCASSRNSLGGTSYEQYFGPGTRLTVT.

CDR3: CASSPKRESSYEQYF. Written as DNA, the CDR3 is TGCGCCAGCAGCCCCAAGCGGGAGAGCTCCTACGAGCAGTACTTC. This chain connects TRBV5-1 to TRBJ2-7, with 8 bases matching TRBD2. The junction had 6 bases not matched to a gene; V was cut back by 4 bases and J by 0 bases. Looked up from germline, CDR1 is SGHRS and CDR2 is YFSETQ. The CDR3 is 15 amino acids.

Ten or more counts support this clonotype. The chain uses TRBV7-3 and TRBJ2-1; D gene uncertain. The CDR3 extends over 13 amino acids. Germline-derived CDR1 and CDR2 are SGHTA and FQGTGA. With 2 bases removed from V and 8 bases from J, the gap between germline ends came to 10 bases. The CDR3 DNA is TGTGCCAGCAGCTTATCAGTTAGGGATGAGCAGTTCTTC. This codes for CASSLSVRDEQFF.

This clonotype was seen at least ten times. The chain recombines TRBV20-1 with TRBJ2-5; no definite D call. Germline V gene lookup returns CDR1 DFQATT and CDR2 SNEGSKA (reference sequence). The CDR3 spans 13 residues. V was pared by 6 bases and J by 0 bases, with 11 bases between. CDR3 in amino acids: CSALQQNQETQYF. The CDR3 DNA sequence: TGCAGTGCCCTCCAGCAGAACCAAGAGACCCAGTACTTC.

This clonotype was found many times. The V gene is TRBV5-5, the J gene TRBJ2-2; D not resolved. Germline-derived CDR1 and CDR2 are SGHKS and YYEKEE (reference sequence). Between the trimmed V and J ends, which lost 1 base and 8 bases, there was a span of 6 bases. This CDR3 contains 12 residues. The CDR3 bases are TGTGCCAGCAGCTTGTTCGGGGGGGAGCTGTTTTTT. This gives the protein CASSLFGGELFF.